The rows below give T cell receptor beta chains drawn from one sample of a study of CD8 T cells in ankylosing spondylitis. MiXCR, applied by TCRdb to the 5' RACE reads, yields one record per CDR3 protein. The sample includes roughly 64,000 distinct CDR3 sequences, 6.2% of them seen just once. Sequencing was carried out using synovial fluid, either unsorted or a sorted T cell fraction (not recorded which). The receptors come from a male donor with ankylosing spondylitis. Each CDR3 is given with its conserved first and last residue. The D gene is left open where the match is weak. Rows give clone size only sometimes, using once, few, many, or a class for an expanded clone.

V	size	J	D	DNA	CDR3
TRBV5-1	.	TRBJ2-7	.	TGCGCCAGCAGCTTCGGAGGTGCGCAGTACTTC	CASSFGGAQYF
TRBV6-2/TRBV6-3	many	TRBJ2-7	.	TGTGCCAGCAGTTACTCGAACGGGGCTTCTAGAGGCGAGCAGTACTTC	CASSYSNGASRGEQYF
TRBV29-1	many	TRBJ2-2	TRBD1	TGCAGCGTTCTACAGGGGTACACCGGGGAGCTGTTTTTT	CSVLQGYTGELFF
TRBV7-2	many	TRBJ2-1	.	TGTGCCAGCAGCCCCCAGGGTAGCTCCTACAATGAGCAGTTCTTC	CASSPQGSSYNEQFF
TRBV5-5	many	TRBJ2-3	.	TGTGCCAGCAGCTCGGGACGGAGCACAGATACGCAGTATTTT	CASSSGRSTDTQYF
TRBV5-1	many	TRBJ1-1	.	TGCGCCACCTCGGACTCGGGTGTTGTCACTGAAGCTTTCTTT	CATSDSGVVTEAFF
TRBV5-5	many	TRBJ1-1	.	TGTGCCAGCAGCTTGCTGGCGGGGAACACTGAAGCTTTCTTT	CASSLLAGNTEAFF
TRBV6-1	many	TRBJ1-2	.	TGTGCCAGCAGTGAAAGGAATAACTATGGCTACACCTTC	CASSERNNYGYTF
TRBV7-2	many	TRBJ2-7	.	TGTGCCAGCAGCTGGGACCCGGGGCCCTACGAGCAGTACTTC	CASSWDPGPYEQYF
TRBV5-8	many	TRBJ2-6	.	TGTGCCAGCAACATCCACAGGGAACGGGCTGGGGCCAACGTCCTGACTTTC	CASNIHRERAGANVLTF
TRBV4-3	many	TRBJ2-6	.	TGCGCCAGCAGCCAACTCTTTTCGGGTGGGGAGGCCAACGTCCTGACTTTC	CASSQLFSGGEANVLTF
TRBV5-1	few	TRBJ2-1	TRBD2	TGCGCCAGCAGCTGGACTAGCGGGAGCCCTGAGCAGTTCTTC	CASSWTSGSPEQFF
TRBV9	few	TRBJ2-1	.	TGTGCCAGCAGCCCCCGGCCCAGCTCCTACAATGAGCAGTTCTTC	CASSPRPSSYNEQFF
TRBV12-3/TRBV12-4	.	TRBJ2-1	TRBD2	TGTGCCAGCAACATACTAGCGGCGTACAATGAGCAGTTCTTC	CASNILAAYNEQFF
TRBV7-3	.	TRBJ2-2	.	TGTGCCAGCAGCTTGGGGCGGACCGGGGAGCTGTTTTTT	CASSLGRTGELFF
TRBV7-8	many	TRBJ2-2	TRBD1	TGTGCCAGCATACAGGGGGCAAGCATGGCCGGGGAGCTGTTTTTT	CASIQGASMAGELFF
TRBV2	few	TRBJ2-7	TRBD1	TGTGCCAGCAGTGAAGCTGGGACAGGACTACCACAGTACTTC	CASSEAGTGLPQYF
TRBV7-6	few	TRBJ2-3	.	TGTGCCAGCAGCCGAGCTTTCGGAGCAGATACGCAGTATTTT	CASSRAFGADTQYF
TRBV7-2	many	TRBJ1-6	TRBD1	TGTGCCAGCAGCGTAACAGGGGTCTCACCCCTCCACTTT	CASSVTGVSPLHF
TRBV5-6	few	TRBJ1-2	.	TGTGCCAGCAGCGTCAGGGGTTTGGACCAACTTGGCTACACCTTC	CASSVRGLDQLGYTF
TRBV5-5	many	TRBJ2-1	.	TGTGCCAGCAGCTTGGGGCTAGACGCGGGCAATGAGCAGTTCTTC	CASSLGLDAGNEQFF
TRBV20-1	many	TRBJ2-1	TRBD2	TGCAGTGCTCCACCGGGACTAGGCAAGAATGAGCAGTTCTTC	CSAPPGLGKNEQFF
TRBV4-2	few	TRBJ1-6	.	TGTGCCAGCAGCCAAGGAGGACGGAGATCCGGGGACTCACCCCTCCACTTT	CASSQGGRRSGDSPLHF
TRBV12-3/TRBV12-4	many	TRBJ1-5	.	TGTGCCAGCAGTTCCCAGGGAAATCAGCCCCAGCATTTT	CASSSQGNQPQHF
TRBV6-1	many	TRBJ1-2	.	TGTGCCAGCAGACCCGGGAACAGGGTTGGCTACACCTTC	CASRPGNRVGYTF